This TCR beta chain appears in the sequencing data of a study of blood T cell repertoires in COVID-19. Across the whole study: The United States, Italy and Spain provided the acute and convalescent COVID-19 samples. PBMCs, B-cell-depleted T cells, or T cells were the source of the cDNA or gDNA that made up the material.

How the authors handled the data: It was from reference gene primer amplification that nucleated cell counts were estimated. This table comes from immunoSEQ multiplex PCR, and its TCRdb copy is limited to in-frame clones, with some not included. For V, J and clone size, that table is used; D and trimming come from the DNA. The sample lists a few hundred thousand clones; 75% to 90% were seen once. Germline assignment: CDR1 LNHNV and CDR2 YYDKDF (reference sequence). CDR3 length: 15 residues. The V gene lost 0 bases and the J gene lost 10 bases, with 19 bases spanning the gap. The sample taken for sequencing was peripheral blood. J is TRBJ2-7 and V is TRBV15; a possible D gene is TRBD1 (6 bases). The clonotype was recovered from a human donor in a cohort sampled during active COVID-19. The CDR3 DNA sequence: TGTGCCACCAGCAGAGACCCGACAGGCGGACTGCGACAGTACTTC. It encodes CATSRDPTGGLRQYF.